This TCR beta chain was sequenced during a study of blood T cell repertoires in COVID-19. The wider study: The analysed material was cDNA or gDNA that came from T cells, B-cell-depleted T cells, or PBMCs.

This CDR3 is built from 14 residues. The germline V gene encodes CDR1 MDHEN and CDR2 SYDVKM. Trimming took off 2 bases at V and 7 bases at J, with 9 bases between the two ends. Original processing notes: Reference gene primer amplification in the assay estimated nucleated cell counts. Clones were read by immunoSEQ multiplex PCR, and TCRdb kept only the in-frame ones, dropping some. The DNA gave D and trimming, while V, J and clone size come from that table. The sample contains 90,000 to 100,000 clones, 70% to 85% of which appear only once. Only a few counts were recorded for this clone. The receptor's source is a man in his sixties or seventies with active or convalescent COVID-19. Sequenced input: peripheral blood. The chain has TRBV28 and TRBJ1-6; D is perhaps TRBD1 (6 bases). Here the CDR3 DNA reads TGTGCCAGCAGTTTAGGTCAGGGGAATTCACCCCTCCACTTT. This sequence encodes CASSLGQGNSPLHF.